The T cell receptor (beta chain) described here comes from a study of blood T cell repertoires in COVID-19. As for the study in general: Material from acute and convalescent COVID-19 was sourced from the United States, Italy and Spain.

As handled by the study authors: Amplified reference gene primers provided the basis for estimating nucleated cell counts. Using immunoSEQ multiplex PCR, the repertoire was profiled, and TCRdb retains in-frame clones only, with some absent. The V and J calls and clone size come from that table; D and trimming were worked out from the DNA. Here the sample spans about 150,000 clones, around 80% being singletons. CDR1 is KGHDR, CDR2 SFDVKD, per germline. The CDR3 loop spans 11 amino acids. Material: peripheral blood. This clonotype was obtained from a man in his sixties with acute or convalescent COVID-19. This chain links TRBV24-1 with TRBJ2-5; D possibly corresponds to TRBD2 (5 bases). The CDR3 region is CASGRGETQYF. The CDR3 DNA follows: TGTGCGAGTGGGCGCGGGGAGACCCAGTACTTC.